Listed here are 8 T cell receptor beta chains from one sample, sequenced in a study of blood T cell repertoires in COVID-19 (dated by TCRdb to the early 2020s). Receptor amplification or capture employed the immunoSEQ multiplex PCR assay. As stored in TCRdb, this immuneACCESS dataset retains in-frame rearrangements with V and J assigned. A fraction of the clones does not appear; measured against another copy, unresolved V genes explain less than half of the discrepancy, and the remainder lacks a known reason. Present in this sample are 100,000 or so clones, approximately 80% of which were seen just once. The ten largest account for around 9.3% of the sample. Sequencing was carried out using peripheral blood. These receptors came from a human donor in a cohort sampled during active COVID-19.

The chain links TRBV6-5 to TRBJ2-5; unclear D gene. Trimming removed 9 bases from V and 2 bases from J, with 7 bases in between. Germline CDR1 and CDR2: MNHEY and SVGAGI. This CDR3 region has 11 residues. The CDR3 sequence is CASIIQETQYF. The CDR3 nucleotides read TGTGCCAGTATAATACAAGAGACCCAGTACTTC.

The chain links TRBV2 to TRBJ1-2, with D possibly matching TRBD1 (6 bases). Trimming took 4 bases from V and 2 from J, leaving 8 bases between them. CDR1 SNHLY and CDR2 FYNNEI come from the germline V gene. This CDR3 is built from 13 residues. The CDR3 spells CASSGGQNYGYTF. The CDR3, as DNA: TGTGCCAGCAGTGGGGGGCAGAACTATGGCTACACCTTC.

The chain has TRBV5-4 and TRBJ2-1, with D perhaps TRBD1 (6 bases). V was pared by 4 bases and J by 10 bases, with 21 bases between. CDR1 is SGHNT, CDR2 YYREEE, per germline (reference sequence). The CDR3 loop spans 15 amino acids. The CDR3 DNA is TGTGCCAGCAGCACCCTACAGGGTTATGTGGCGGAGCAGTTCTTC. Its protein product is CASSTLQGYVAEQFF.

This clone was detected only once. The chain employs TRBV7-3 and TRBJ2-3; 9 bases are shared with TRBD1. V lost 0 bases to trimming and J lost 4 bases; unmatched junction nucleotides: 8. The CDR3 covers 17 residues. The germline V gene encodes CDR1 SGHTA and CDR2 FQGTGA. The CDR3 sequence is CASSLTGTGGGSDTQYF. CDR3 bases: TGTGCCAGCAGCTTAACCGGAACAGGGGGCGGTTCAGATACGCAGTATTTT.

This clone came up once. The chain recombines TRBV6-6 with TRBJ1-3, with D unresolved. Germline V lookup: CDR1 MNHNY, CDR2 SVGAGI (reference sequence). This CDR3 has 16 amino acids. V was shortened by 6 bases and J by 2 bases, with 17 bases between the two germline ends. CDR3 in amino acids: CASSLTKSRAGNTIYF. In DNA form, the CDR3 reads TGTGCCAGCAGCTTAACTAAGTCGCGAGCTGGAAACACCATATATTTT.

This CDR3 reads CASSRAGDVYEQYF. In DNA, the CDR3 is TGTGCCAGCAGCAGGGCAGGGGACGTCTACGAGCAGTACTTC. The chain recombines TRBV27 with TRBJ2-7; D is perhaps TRBD1 (6 bases). CDR3 length: 14 amino acids. Germline V lookup: CDR1 MNHEY, CDR2 SMNVEV (reference sequence). V lost 6 bases, J lost 3 bases, and 15 bases lay in between.

This rearrangement joins TRBV10-3 to TRBJ1-5, with D maybe TRBD1 (6 bases). This CDR3 has 13 residues. V was cut by 10 bases and J by 4 bases, with 14 bases left in between. Germline assignment: CDR1 ENHRY and CDR2 SYGVKD. The CDR3 coding sequence is TGTGCCAGCACAGGGAACCTAAATCAGCCCCAGCATTTT. Its translation: CASTGNLNQPQHF.

This clone was counted ten times or more. This rearrangement joins TRBV4-1 to TRBJ1-2; possibly TRBD1 for D (5 bases). This CDR3 is 16 amino acids long. Germline-derived CDR1 and CDR2 are MGHRA and YSYEKL. The V end lost 0 bases, the J end lost 8 bases, and 19 bases lay between the germline ends. The CDR3 region is CASSQDGVSDTSGYTF. The CDR3 DNA reads TGCGCCAGCAGCCAAGATGGGGTCTCGGACACGTCCGGCTACACCTTC.